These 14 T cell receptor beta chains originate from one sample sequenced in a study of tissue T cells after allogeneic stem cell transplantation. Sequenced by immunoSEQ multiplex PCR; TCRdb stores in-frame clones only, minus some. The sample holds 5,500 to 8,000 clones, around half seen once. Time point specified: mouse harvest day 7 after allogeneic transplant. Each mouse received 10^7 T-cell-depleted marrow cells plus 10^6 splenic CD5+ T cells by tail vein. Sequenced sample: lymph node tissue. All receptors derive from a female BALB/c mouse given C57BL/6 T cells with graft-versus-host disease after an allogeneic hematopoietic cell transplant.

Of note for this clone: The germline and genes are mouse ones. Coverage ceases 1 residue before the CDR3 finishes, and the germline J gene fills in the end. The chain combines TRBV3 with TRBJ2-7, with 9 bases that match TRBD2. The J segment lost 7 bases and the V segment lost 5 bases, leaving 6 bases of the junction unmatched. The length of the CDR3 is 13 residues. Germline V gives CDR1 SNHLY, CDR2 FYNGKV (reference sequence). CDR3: CASSPRWGGEQYF. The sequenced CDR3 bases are TGTGCCAGCAGCCCCCGCTGGGGGGGGGAACAGTAC.

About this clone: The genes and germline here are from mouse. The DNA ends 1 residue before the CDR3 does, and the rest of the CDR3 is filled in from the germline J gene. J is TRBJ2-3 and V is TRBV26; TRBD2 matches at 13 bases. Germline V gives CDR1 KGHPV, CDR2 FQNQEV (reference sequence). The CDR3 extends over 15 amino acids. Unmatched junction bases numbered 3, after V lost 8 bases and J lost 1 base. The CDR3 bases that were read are TGTGCCAGCGGGACTGGGGGGGGAGGTGCAGAAACGCTGTAT. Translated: CASGTGGGGAETLY. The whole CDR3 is CASGTGGGGAETLYF.

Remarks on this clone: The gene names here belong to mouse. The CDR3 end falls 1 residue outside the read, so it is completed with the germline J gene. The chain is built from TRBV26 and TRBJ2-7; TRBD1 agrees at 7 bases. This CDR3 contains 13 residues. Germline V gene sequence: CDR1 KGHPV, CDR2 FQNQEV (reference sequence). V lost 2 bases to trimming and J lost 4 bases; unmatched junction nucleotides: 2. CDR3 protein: CASSLKQGYEQYF. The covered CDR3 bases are TGTGCCAGCAGTCTGAAACAGGGGTATGAACAGTAC.

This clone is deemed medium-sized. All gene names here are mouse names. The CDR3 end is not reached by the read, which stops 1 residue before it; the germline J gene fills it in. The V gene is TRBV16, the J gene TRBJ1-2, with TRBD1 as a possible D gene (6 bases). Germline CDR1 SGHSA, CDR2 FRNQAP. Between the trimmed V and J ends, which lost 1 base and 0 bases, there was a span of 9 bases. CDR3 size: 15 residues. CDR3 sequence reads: CASSLAGAANSDYTF. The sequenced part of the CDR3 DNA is TGTGCAAGCAGCTTAGCAGGGGCCGCAAACTCCGACTACACC.

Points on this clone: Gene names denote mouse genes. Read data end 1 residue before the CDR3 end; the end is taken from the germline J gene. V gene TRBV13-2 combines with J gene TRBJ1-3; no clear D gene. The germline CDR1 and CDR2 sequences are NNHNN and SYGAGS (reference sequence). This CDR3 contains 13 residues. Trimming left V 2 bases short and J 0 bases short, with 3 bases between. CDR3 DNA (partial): TGTGCCAGCGGTGAGGGTTCTGGAAATACGCTCTAT. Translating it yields CASGEGSGNTLY. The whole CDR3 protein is CASGEGSGNTLYF.

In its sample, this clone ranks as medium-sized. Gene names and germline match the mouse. Here the CDR3 reads CASSLVGQDTQYF. Incomplete CDR3 DNA: TGTGCCAGCTCTCTCGTTGGGCAAGACACCCAGTAC. The chain uses TRBV12-1 and TRBJ2-5; D is unresolved. The read halts 1 residue ahead of the CDR3 end, with the missing end drawn from the germline J gene. The CDR3 extends over 13 amino acids. Trimming shortened V by 0 bases and J by 3 bases, and 6 bases separated the two germline ends. Germline lookup yields CDR1 SGHSN and CDR2 HYEKVE.

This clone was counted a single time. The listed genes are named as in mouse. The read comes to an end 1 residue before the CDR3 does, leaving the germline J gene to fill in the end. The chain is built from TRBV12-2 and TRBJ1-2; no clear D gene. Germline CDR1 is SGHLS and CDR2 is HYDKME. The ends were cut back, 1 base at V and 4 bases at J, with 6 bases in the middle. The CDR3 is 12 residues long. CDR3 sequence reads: CASSLQFSDYTF. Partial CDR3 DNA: TGTGCCAGCTCTCTTCAATTCTCCGACTACACC.

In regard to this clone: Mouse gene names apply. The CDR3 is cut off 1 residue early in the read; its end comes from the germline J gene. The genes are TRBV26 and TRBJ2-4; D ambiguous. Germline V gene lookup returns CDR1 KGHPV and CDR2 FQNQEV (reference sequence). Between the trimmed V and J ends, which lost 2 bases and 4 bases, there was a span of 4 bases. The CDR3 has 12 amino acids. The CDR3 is CASSLEKNTLYF. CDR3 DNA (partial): TGTGCCAGCAGTCTGGAAAAAAACACCTTGTAC. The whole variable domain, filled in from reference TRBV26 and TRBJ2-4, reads NSKVIQTPRYLVKGQGQKAKMRCIPEKGHPVVFWYQQNKNNEFKFLINFQNQEVLQQIDMTEKRFSAECPSNSPCSLEIQSSEAGDSALYLCASSLEKNTLYFGAGTRLSVL.

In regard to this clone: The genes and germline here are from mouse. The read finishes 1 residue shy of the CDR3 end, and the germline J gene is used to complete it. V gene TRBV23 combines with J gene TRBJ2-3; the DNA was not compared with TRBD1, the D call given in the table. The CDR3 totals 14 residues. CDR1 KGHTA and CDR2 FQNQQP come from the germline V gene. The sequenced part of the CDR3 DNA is TGCTCCAGCAGTAGACAGGGGGGCGCAGAAACGCTGTAT. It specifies CSSSRQGGAETLY. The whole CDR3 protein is CSSSRQGGAETLYF.

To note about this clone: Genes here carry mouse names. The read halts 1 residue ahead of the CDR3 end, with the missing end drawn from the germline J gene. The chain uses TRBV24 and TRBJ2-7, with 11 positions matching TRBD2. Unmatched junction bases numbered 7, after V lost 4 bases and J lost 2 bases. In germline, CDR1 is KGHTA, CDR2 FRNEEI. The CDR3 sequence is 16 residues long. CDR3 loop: CASSPRLGGNPYEQYF. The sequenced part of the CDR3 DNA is TGTGCCAGCAGTCCGCGACTGGGGGGGAACCCCTATGAACAGTAC.

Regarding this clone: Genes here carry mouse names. The covered CDR3 bases are TGTGCCAGCGGTGATGATGACAGGGATGACACCCAGTAC. It specifies CASGDDDRDDTQY. The whole CDR3 protein is CASGDDDRDDTQYF. J is TRBJ2-5 and V is TRBV13-2; 7 bases are shared with TRBD1. The read terminates 1 residue before the CDR3 end, so the remaining end is supplied by the germline J gene. V trimming: 0 bases; J trimming: 6 bases; junction bases outside the gene matches: 4. The CDR3 runs to 14 residues. The germline gives CDR1 NNHNN, CDR2 SYGAGS (reference sequence).

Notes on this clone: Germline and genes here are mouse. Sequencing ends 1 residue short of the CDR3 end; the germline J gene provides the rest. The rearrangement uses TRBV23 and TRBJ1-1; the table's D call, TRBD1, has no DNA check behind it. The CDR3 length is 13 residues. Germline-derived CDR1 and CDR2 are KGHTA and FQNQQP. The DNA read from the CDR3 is TGCTCCAGCAGTCAAACAGCAAACACAGAAGTCTTC. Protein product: CSSSQTANTEVF. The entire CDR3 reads CSSSQTANTEVFF.

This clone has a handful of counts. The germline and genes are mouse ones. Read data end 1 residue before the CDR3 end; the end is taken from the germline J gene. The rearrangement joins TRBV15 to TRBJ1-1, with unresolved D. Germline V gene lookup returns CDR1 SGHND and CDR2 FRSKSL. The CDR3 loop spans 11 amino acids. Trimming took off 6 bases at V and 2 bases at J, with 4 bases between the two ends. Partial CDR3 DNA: TGTGCCAGCAGGGACAACACAGAAGTCTTC. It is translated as CASRDNTEVF. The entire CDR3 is CASRDNTEVFF.

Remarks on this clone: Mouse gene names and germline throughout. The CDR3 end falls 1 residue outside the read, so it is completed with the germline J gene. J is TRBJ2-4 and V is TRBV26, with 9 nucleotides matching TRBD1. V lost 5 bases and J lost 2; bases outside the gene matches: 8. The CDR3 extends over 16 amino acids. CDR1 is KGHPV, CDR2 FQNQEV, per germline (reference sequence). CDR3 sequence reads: CASSIYRGRDQNTLYF. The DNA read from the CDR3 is TGTGCCAGCAGTATCTACAGGGGGCGCGATCAAAACACCTTGTAC. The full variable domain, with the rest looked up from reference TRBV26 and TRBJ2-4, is NSKVIQTPRYLVKGQGQKAKMRCIPEKGHPVVFWYQQNKNNEFKFLINFQNQEVLQQIDMTEKRFSAECPSNSPCSLEIQSSEAGDSALYLCASSIYRGRDQNTLYFGAGTRLSVL.